A selection of T cell receptor beta chains follows, all from one sample in a study of OX40 agonist ivuxolimab in advanced cancers. TCRdb's copy holds only in-frame clones and misses some; the assay was immunoSEQ multiplex PCR. Of fewer than 25,000 clones listed, 70% to 90% were seen once; the top ten hold over 25%. This sample comprised CD4+ or CD8+ T cells sorted from blood, obtained in a trial of the OX40 agonist ivuxolimab. These TCRs come from an adult with an advanced solid tumor such as melanoma, head and neck, liver or kidney cancer. The CDR3 runs from the conserved cysteine through the conserved F or W. Each record gives: D gene, V gene, J gene, clone size, CDR3 protein, CDR3 DNA. A D gene is named only where the DNA matches it firmly. Clone size is not always given. Where it is, it says once, few, many or a class for expanded clones.

>NA|TRBV7-9|TRBJ2-7|NA
CASSLRDLPYEQYF
TGTGCCAGCAGCTTACGAGACCTACCCTACGAGCAGTACTTC
>NA|TRBV20-1|TRBJ2-3|NA
CSARVFDTQYF
TGCAGTGCTAGAGTTTTTGATACGCAGTATTTT
>TRBD2|TRBV19|TRBJ2-1|many
CASSISGGVNEQFF
TGTGCCAGTAGTATTAGCGGGGGGGTCAATGAGCAGTTCTTC
>TRBD2|TRBV9|TRBJ2-3|NA
CASSVEGGRVTDTQYF
TGTGCCAGCAGCGTAGAGGGCGGGAGGGTTACAGATACGCAGTATTTT
>TRBD1|TRBV27|TRBJ2-7|NA
CASRLDRGTYEQYF
TGTGCCAGCCGCCTGGACAGGGGGACCTACGAGCAGTACTTC
>TRBD1|TRBV5-1|TRBJ1-1|NA
CASSLGTGGFDEAFF
TGCGCCAGCAGCCTCGGGACAGGGGGTTTTGATGAAGCTTTCTTT
>NA|TRBV5-6|TRBJ1-1|few
CASSWNRVDAFF
TGTGCCAGCAGCTGGAACAGGGTTGATGCTTTCTTT
>NA|TRBV27|TRBJ2-4|once
CASSPLGSSKNIQYF
TGTGCCAGCAGTCCGCTGGGCAGCAGCAAAAACATTCAGTACTTC
>TRBD2|TRBV5-1|TRBJ2-7|NA
CASSSWGGSYEQYF
TGCGCCAGCAGCTCCTGGGGGGGGTCCTACGAGCAGTACTTC
>NA|TRBV27|TRBJ2-7|NA
CASSLGLLGEQYF
TGTGCCAGCAGTTTAGGACTTTTGGGGGAGCAGTACTTC
>NA|TRBV19|TRBJ2-7|NA
CASSISQGMSAEQYF
TGTGCCAGTAGTATCAGTCAGGGGATGTCGGCCGAGCAGTACTTC
>NA|TRBV18|TRBJ2-7|once
CASSLRGPRDEQYF
TGTGCCAGCTCACTCCGAGGGCCGAGGGACGAGCAGTACTTC
>TRBD1|TRBV28|TRBJ2-7|few
CASSPPRGRDEQYF
TGTGCCAGCAGCCCCCCCAGGGGGCGCGACGAGCAGTACTTC
>TRBD2|TRBV28|TRBJ2-3|NA
CASSSRGGPTDTQYF
TGTGCCAGCAGTTCCCGCGGGGGGCCCACAGATACGCAGTATTTT
>NA|TRBV9|TRBJ2-7|once
CASSPRQTSYEQYF
TGTGCCAGCAGCCCCCGACAGACCTCCTACGAGCAGTACTTC
>NA|TRBV28|TRBJ1-6|NA
CASSFSDNSPLHF
TGTGCCAGCAGTTTTTCGGACAATTCACCCCTCCACTTT
>TRBD1|TRBV7-6|TRBJ1-1|NA
CASSYRQGDTEAFF
TGTGCCAGCAGCTACCGACAGGGCGACACTGAAGCTTTCTTT
>TRBD1|TRBV19|TRBJ2-7|NA
CASSLFLGTGEEQYF
TGTGCCAGTAGCCTTTTCTTGGGGACAGGGGAAGAGCAGTACTTC
>TRBD2|TRBV9|TRBJ2-2|NA
CASSVTSGRNTGELFF
TGTGCCAGCAGCGTGACTAGCGGGAGGAACACCGGGGAGCTGTTTTTT
>TRBD2|TRBV9|TRBJ2-2|NA
CASSTGTSGSGGTGELFF
TGTGCCAGCTCGACAGGGACTAGCGGGAGTGGGGGAACCGGGGAGCTGTTTTTT
>NA|TRBV28|TRBJ2-3|NA
CASSLSRTDTDTQYF
TGTGCCAGCAGTTTATCCCGGACCGACACAGATACGCAGTATTTT
>NA|TRBV27|TRBJ2-2|once
CASSLTNTGELFF
TGTGCCAGCAGTTTAACCAACACCGGGGAGCTGTTTTTT
>NA|TRBV29-1|TRBJ2-3|NA
CSVEDRRHQIGTQYF
TGCAGCGTTGAAGATCGGAGACACCAGATTGGTACGCAGTATTTT
>TRBD2|TRBV5-1|TRBJ2-5|once
CASYDSGVGETQYF
TGCGCCAGCTACGATAGCGGGGTCGGGGAGACCCAGTACTTC
>TRBD1|TRBV27|TRBJ2-3|NA
CASSLWGQASTDTQYF
TGTGCCAGCAGTTTATGGGGACAGGCAAGCACAGATACGCAGTATTTT
>NA|TRBV27|TRBJ2-6|NA
CASSLISGANVLTF
TGTGCCAGCAGTTTAATATCTGGGGCCAACGTCCTGACTTTC
>NA|TRBV28|TRBJ2-6|NA
CASRYDSGANVLTF
TGTGCCAGCAGATACGACTCTGGGGCCAACGTCCTGACTTTC
>TRBD2|TRBV7-6|TRBJ2-3|NA
CASSPTSGIYSTDTQYF
TGTGCCAGCAGCCCGACTAGCGGGATCTATAGCACAGATACGCAGTATTTT
>NA|TRBV2|TRBJ1-1|NA
CASSEVQALNTEAFF
TGTGCCAGCAGTGAAGTACAGGCGTTGAACACTGAAGCTTTCTTT
>NA|TRBV4-2|TRBJ1-1|NA
CASSQSTVRENTEAFF
TGTGCCAGCAGCCAATCGACCGTGAGAGAGAACACTGAAGCTTTCTTT
>TRBD2|TRBV9|TRBJ2-2|NA
CASSPPAGENTGELFF
TGTGCCAGCAGCCCACCAGCGGGAGAGAACACCGGGGAGCTGTTTTTT
>NA|TRBV2|TRBJ1-1|few
CASSEGDTEAFF
TGTGCCAGCAGTGAAGGGGACACTGAAGCTTTCTTT
>TRBD2|TRBV7-6|TRBJ2-1|NA
CASSLGTSGTYNEQFF
TGTGCCAGCAGCTTAGGGACTAGCGGGACCTACAATGAGCAGTTCTTC
>TRBD1|TRBV29-1|TRBJ2-5|NA
CSVVGVQGGSETQYF
TGCAGCGTTGTGGGGGTACAGGGGGGTTCGGAGACCCAGTACTTC
>NA|TRBV27|TRBJ2-7|NA
CASSFAGLSEQYF
TGTGCCAGCAGTTTTGCGGGTCTCTCCGAGCAGTACTTC
>NA|TRBV6-5|TRBJ1-1|NA
CASSPGVMNTEAFF
TGTGCCAGCAGTCCTGGGGTCATGAACACTGAAGCTTTCTTT
>NA|TRBV7-3|TRBJ2-2|NA
CASSRAAGGPGELFF
TGTGCCAGCAGCCGGGCGGCAGGCGGACCCGGGGAGCTGTTTTTT
>TRBD1|TRBV10-3|TRBJ2-5|NA
CAISESPDRAETQYF
TGTGCCATCAGTGAGTCCCCCGACAGGGCCGAGACCCAGTACTTC
>TRBD1|TRBV7-9|TRBJ1-2|NA
CASSFGQGVSRYGYTF
TGTGCCAGCAGCTTCGGACAGGGGGTATCCCGCTATGGCTACACCTTC
>NA|TRBV7-9|TRBJ1-6|NA
CASSPERGATYNSPLHF
TGTGCCAGCAGCCCAGAACGCGGGGCCACCTATAATTCACCCCTCCACTTT
>NA|TRBV28|TRBJ2-7|NA
CASRFPTDASYEQYF
TGTGCCAGCAGATTCCCTACAGATGCCTCCTACGAGCAGTACTTC
>TRBD1|TRBV7-6|TRBJ1-5|NA
CASSPGQGWQPQHF
TGTGCCAGCAGCCCCGGACAGGGTTGGCAGCCCCAGCATTTT
>NA|TRBV2|TRBJ2-7|NA
CASIESSDRFYEQYF
TGTGCCAGTATAGAATCGTCGGACAGATTCTACGAGCAGTACTTC
>TRBD1|TRBV7-9|TRBJ2-1|NA
CASSSQGWAYNEQFF
TGTGCCAGCAGCTCACAGGGGTGGGCCTACAATGAGCAGTTCTTC
>TRBD2|TRBV5-6|TRBJ2-7|NA
CASSSPAGATHEQYF
TGTGCCAGCAGCTCACCCGCGGGAGCAACCCACGAGCAGTACTTC